A single sample is the source of the 6 T cell receptor beta chains below, sequenced in a study of blood T cell repertoires in COVID-19. TCRdb's table, derived via immunoSEQ multiplex PCR, lists solely in-frame clones and lacks some. In the table there are under 350,000 clones, about 86% of which are singletons. Sequencing input: PBMCs or T cells enriched from blood (not recorded which). The receptors stem from a woman aged 40 to 50 with acute COVID-19.

CDR3 bases: TGTGCCAGCAGCTTCTCCGGGACAGTGAACACTGAAGCTTTCTTT. Translation: CASSFSGTVNTEAFF. The chain is built from TRBV7-2 and TRBJ1-1, with 7 bases lining up with TRBD1. Germline V gene lookup returns CDR1 SGHTA and CDR2 FQGNSA. The length of the CDR3 is 15 residues. The ends lost 3 bases at V and 0 bases at J; junction bases unmatched: 4. Complete variable domain (other parts from reference TRBV7-2 and TRBJ1-1): GAGVSQSPSNKVTEKGKDVELRCDPISGHTALYWYRQSLGQGLEFLIYFQGNSAPDKSGLPSDRFSAERTGGSVSTLTIQRTQQEDSAVYLCASSFSGTVNTEAFFGQGTRLTVV.

This chain joins TRBV6-2 or TRBV6-3 and TRBJ1-5; no firm D call. Per the germline V gene, CDR1 is MNHEY and CDR2 is SVGEGT. The V end was cut by 0 bases, the J end by 11 bases, with 20 bases between. The CDR3 has 16 residues. The DNA for the CDR3 is TGTGCCAGCAGTTACTCTCCACCCGGGAGTGGAAGGGCCCAGCATTTT. It yields the protein CASSYSPPGSGRAQHF.

The V call is TRBV28, the J call TRBJ2-1; a weak D match, TRBD2 (5 bases). Germline V lookup: CDR1 MDHEN, CDR2 SYDVKM. With 7 bases removed from V and 6 bases from J, the gap between germline ends came to 13 bases. The CDR3 sequence is 13 residues long. DNA of the CDR3: TGTGCCAGCAACCCCCCGGGATTCAATGAGCAGTTCTTC. This encodes CASNPPGFNEQFF. The entire variable domain, with the rest obtained from reference TRBV28 and TRBJ2-1, is as follows: DVKVTQSSRYLVKRTGEKVFLECVQDMDHENMFWYRQDPGLGLRLIYFSYDVKMKEKGDIPEGYSVSREKKERFSLILESASTNQTSMYLCASNPPGFNEQFFGPGTRLTVL.

The rearrangement uses TRBV28 and TRBJ2-1; 8 bases are a match to TRBD1. V gave up 6 bases and J gave up 5 bases; unmatched junction bases: 6. Germline V CDR1 and CDR2: MDHEN, SYDVKM. The CDR3 has 14 residues. CDR3 residues: CASSPRTGNNEQFF. In DNA form, the CDR3 reads TGTGCCAGCAGCCCCCGGACAGGGAACAATGAGCAGTTCTTC.

V and J are TRBV28 and TRBJ1-5; no clear D gene. Germline CDR1 is MDHEN and CDR2 is SYDVKM. V lost 6 bases and J lost 0, with 12 bases in between. The CDR3 loop spans 15 amino acids. CDR3 loop: CASRAENYSNQPQHF. The CDR3 bases are TGTGCCAGCAGGGCAGAAAATTATAGCAATCAGCCCCAGCATTTT.

This clone was observed a few times. J is TRBJ2-7 and V is TRBV5-4; 7 bases map to TRBD1. V lost 4 bases to trimming and J lost 2 bases; unmatched junction nucleotides: 9. CDR3 length: 15 amino acids. Germline assignment: CDR1 SGHNT and CDR2 YYREEE (reference sequence). The CDR3 protein is CASSLGTAPAYEQYF. CDR3 DNA: TGTGCCAGCAGCCTAGGGACAGCGCCAGCCTACGAGCAGTACTTC.